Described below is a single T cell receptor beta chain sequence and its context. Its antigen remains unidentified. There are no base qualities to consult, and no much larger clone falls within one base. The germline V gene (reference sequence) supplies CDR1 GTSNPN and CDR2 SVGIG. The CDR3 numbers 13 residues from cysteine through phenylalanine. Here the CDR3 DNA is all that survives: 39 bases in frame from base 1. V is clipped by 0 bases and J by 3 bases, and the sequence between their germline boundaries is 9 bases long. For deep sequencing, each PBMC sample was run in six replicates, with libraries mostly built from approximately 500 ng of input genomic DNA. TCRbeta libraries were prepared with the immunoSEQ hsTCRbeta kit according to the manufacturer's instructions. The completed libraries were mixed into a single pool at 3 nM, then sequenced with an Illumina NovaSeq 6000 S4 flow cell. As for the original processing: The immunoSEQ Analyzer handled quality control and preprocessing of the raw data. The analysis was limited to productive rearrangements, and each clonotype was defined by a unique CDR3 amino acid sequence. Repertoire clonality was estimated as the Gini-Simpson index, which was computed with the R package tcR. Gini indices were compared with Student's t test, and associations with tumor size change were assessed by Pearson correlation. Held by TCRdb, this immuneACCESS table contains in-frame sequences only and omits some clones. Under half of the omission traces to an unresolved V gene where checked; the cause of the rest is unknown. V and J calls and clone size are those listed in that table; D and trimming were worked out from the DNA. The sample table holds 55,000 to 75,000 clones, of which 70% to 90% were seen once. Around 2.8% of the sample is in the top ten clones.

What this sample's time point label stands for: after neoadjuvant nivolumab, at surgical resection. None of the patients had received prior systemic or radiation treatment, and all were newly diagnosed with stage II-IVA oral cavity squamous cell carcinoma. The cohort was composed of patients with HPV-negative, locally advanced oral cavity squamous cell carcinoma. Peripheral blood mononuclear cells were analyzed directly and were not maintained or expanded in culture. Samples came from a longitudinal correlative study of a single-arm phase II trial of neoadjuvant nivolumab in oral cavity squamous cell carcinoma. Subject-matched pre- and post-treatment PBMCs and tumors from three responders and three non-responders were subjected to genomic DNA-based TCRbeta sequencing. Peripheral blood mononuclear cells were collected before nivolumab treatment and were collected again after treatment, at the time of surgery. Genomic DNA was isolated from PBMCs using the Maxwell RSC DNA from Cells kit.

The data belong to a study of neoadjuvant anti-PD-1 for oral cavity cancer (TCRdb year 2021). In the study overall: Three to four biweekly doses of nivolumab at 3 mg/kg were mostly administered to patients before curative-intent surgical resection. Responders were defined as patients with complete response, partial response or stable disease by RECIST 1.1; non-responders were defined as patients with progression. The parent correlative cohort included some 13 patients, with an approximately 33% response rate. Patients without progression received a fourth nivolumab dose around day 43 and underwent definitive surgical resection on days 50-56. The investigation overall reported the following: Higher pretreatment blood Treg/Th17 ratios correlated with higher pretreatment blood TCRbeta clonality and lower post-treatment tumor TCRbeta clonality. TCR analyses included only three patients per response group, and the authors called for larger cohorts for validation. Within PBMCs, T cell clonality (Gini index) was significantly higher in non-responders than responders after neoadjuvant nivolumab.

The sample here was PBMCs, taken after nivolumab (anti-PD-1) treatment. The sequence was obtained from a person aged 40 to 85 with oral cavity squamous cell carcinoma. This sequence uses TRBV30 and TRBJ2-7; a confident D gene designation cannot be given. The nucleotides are TGTGCCTGGAGTGTACAGTACAGCTACGAGCAGTACTTC. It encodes CAWSVQYSYEQYF.